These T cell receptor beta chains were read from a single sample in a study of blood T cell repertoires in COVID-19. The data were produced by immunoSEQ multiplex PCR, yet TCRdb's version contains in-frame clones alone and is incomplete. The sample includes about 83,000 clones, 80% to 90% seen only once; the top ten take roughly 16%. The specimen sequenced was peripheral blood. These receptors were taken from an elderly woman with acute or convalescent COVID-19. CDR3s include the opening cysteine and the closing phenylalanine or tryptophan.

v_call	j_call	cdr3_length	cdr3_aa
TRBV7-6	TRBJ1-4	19	CASSPGLGQGGPTNEKLFF
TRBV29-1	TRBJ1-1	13	CSVKRGSGVEAFF
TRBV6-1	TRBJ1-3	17	CASSEVTYGGSGNTIYF
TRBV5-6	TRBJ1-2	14	CASSLAGTQGGYTF
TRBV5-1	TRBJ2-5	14	CASSLGNERETQYF
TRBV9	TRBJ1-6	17	CASSVEGLSSYNSPLHF
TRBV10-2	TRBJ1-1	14	CASTNARGWTEAFF
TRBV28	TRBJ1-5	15	CASSKQGGGNQPQHF
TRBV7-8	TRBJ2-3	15	CASRGQETGRDTQYF
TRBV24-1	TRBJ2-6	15	CATSDASSGANVLTF
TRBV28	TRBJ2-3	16	CASSAPPGSRGDTQYF
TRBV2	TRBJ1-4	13	CASEKGQGRELFF
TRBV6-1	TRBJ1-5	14	CASSDGQYNQPQHF
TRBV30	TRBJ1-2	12	CAWSPSGDGYTF
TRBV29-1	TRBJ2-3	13	CSVEGGGQVWQYF
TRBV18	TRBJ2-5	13	CASSPQLQETQYF
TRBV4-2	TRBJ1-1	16	CASSQEGQRSNTEAFF
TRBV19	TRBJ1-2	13	CASSMKPGEGYTF
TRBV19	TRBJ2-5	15	CASSSRTGHQETQYF
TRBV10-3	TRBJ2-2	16	CAISVQRGAITGELFF
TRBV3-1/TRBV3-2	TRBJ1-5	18	CASSPGTGLWDSNQPQHF
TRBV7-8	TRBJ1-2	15	CASSPARTVPYGYTF
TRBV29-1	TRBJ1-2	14	CSVEPTGIIYGYTF
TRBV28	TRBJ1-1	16	CAHWGGAEAMNTEAFF
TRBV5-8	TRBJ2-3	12	CASSVSKDTQYF
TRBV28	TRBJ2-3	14	CASTLRDSWDTQYF
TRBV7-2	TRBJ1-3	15	CASSSRTGSGNTIYF